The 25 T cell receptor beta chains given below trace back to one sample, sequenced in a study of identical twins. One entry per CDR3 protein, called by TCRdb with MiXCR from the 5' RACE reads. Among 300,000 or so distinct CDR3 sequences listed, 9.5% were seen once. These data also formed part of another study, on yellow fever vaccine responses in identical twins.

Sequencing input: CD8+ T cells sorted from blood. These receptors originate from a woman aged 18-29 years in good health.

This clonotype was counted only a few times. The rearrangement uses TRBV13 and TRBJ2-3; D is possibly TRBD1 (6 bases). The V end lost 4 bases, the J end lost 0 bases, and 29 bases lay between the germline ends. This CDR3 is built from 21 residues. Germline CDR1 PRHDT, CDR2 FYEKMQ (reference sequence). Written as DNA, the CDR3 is TGTGCCAGCAGCTCTCGGGAAGACATCCCTGGACAGCTTACTAGCACAGATACGCAGTATTTT. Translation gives CASSSREDIPGQLTSTDTQYF.

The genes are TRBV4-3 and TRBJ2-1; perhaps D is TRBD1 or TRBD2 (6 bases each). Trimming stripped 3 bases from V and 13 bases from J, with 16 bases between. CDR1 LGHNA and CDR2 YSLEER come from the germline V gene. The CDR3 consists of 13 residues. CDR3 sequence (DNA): TGCGCCAGCAGCCAGAGGGGGTGGGGAGGACAGTTCTTC. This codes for CASSQRGWGGQFF.

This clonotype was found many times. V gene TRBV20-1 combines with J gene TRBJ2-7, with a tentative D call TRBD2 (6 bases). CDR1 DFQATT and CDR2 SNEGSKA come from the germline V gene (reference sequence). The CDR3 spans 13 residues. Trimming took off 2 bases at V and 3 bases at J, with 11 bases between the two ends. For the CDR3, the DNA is TGCAGTGCTAGAATGAGGGGAGGCTACGAGCAGTACTTC. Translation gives CSARMRGGYEQYF.

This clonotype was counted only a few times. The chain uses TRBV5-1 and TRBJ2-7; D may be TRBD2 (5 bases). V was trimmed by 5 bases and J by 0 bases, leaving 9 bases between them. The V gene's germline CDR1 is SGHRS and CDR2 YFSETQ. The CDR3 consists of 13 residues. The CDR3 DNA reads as TGCGCCAGCAGAGAGGGATTCTCCTACGAGCAGTACTTC. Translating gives CASREGFSYEQYF.

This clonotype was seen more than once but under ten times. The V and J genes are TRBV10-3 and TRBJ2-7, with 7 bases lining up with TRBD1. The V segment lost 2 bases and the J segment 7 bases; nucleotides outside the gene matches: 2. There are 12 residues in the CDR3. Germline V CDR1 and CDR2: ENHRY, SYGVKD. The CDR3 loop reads CAISETDREQYF. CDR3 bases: TGTGCCATCAGTGAGACGGACAGGGAGCAGTACTTC.

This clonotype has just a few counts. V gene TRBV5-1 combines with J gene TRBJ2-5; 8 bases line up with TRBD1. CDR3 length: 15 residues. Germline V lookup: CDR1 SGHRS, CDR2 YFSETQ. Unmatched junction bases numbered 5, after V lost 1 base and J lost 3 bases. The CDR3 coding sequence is TGCGCCAGCAGCTTGTTCAGGGGGCCTGAAGAGACCCAGTACTTC. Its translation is CASSLFRGPEETQYF.

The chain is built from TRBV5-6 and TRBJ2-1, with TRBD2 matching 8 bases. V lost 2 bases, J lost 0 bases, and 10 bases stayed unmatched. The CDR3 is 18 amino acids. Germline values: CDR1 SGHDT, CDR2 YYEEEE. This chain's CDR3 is CASSLAGAGPSSYNEQFF. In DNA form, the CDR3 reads TGTGCCAGCAGCTTAGCGGGAGCGGGACCAAGCTCCTACAATGAGCAGTTCTTC.

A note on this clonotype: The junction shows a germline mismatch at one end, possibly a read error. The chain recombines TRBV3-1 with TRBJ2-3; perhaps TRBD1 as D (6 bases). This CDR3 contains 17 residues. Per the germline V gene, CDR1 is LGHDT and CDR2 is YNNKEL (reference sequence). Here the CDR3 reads CATSQVETNREQNTQYF. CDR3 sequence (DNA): TGTGCCACCAGCCAAGTAGAGACCAACAGGGAGCAAAATACGCAGTATTTT.

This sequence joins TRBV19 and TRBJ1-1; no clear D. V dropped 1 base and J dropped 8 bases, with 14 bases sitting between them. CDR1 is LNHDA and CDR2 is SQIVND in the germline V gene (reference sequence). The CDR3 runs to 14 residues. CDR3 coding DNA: TGTGCCAGTAGTATAGTTACGGGGTCCGGGGAAGCTTTCTTT. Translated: CASSIVTGSGEAFF.

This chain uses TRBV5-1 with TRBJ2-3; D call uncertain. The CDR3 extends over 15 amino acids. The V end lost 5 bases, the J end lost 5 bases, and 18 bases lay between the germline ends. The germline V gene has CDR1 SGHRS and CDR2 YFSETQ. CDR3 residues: CASSSASATRDTQYF. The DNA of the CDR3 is TGCGCCAGCAGTTCGGCCTCGGCGACACGAGATACGCAGTATTTT. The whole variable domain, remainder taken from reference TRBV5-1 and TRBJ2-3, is KAGVTQTPRYLIKTRGQQVTLSCSPISGHRSVSWYQQTPGQGLQFLFEYFSETQRNKGNFPGRFSGRQFSNSRSEMNVSTLELGDSALYLCASSSASATRDTQYFGPGTRLTVL.

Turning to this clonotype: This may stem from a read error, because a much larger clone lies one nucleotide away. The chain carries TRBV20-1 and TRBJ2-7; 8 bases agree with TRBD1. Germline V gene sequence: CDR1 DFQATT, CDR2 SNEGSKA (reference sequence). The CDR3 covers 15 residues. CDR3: CCARDQDRVTYEQYF. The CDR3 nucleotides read TGCTGTGCTAGAGATCAGGACAGGGTGACCTACGAGCAGTACTTC.

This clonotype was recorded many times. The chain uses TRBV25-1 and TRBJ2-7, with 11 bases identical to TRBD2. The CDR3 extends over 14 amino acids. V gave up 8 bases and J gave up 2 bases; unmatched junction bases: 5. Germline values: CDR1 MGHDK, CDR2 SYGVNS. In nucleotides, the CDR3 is TGTGCCAGCGCGCTAGCGGGAGGAGCCTACGAGCAGTACTTC. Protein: CASALAGGAYEQYF.

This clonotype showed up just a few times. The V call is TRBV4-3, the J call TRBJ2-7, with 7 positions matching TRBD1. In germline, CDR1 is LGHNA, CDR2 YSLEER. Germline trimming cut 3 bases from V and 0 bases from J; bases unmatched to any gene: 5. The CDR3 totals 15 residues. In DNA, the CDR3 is TGCGCCAGCAGCCAGGGGACAGCTGCCTCCTACGAGCAGTACTTC. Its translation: CASSQGTAASYEQYF.

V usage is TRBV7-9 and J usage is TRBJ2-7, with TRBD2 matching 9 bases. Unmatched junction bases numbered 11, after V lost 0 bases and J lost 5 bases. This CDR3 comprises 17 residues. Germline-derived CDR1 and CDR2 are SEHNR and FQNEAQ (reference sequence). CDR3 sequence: CASSLAGSSGGPDEQYF. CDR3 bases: TGTGCCAGCAGCTTAGCCGGTAGTAGCGGGGGTCCCGACGAGCAGTACTTC.

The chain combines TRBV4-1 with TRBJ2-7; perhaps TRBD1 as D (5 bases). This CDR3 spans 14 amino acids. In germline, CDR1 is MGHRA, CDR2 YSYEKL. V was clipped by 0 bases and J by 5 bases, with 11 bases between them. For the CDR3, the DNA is TGCGCCAGCAGCCAAGATCAGGGTTTCGACGAGCAGTACTTC. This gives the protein CASSQDQGFDEQYF.

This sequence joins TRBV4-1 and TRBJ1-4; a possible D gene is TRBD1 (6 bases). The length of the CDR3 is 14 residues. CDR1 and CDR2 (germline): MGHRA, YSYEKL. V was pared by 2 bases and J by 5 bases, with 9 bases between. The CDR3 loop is CASSQIGGNEKLFF. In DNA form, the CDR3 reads TGCGCCAGCAGCCAAATAGGGGGAAATGAAAAACTGTTTTTT.

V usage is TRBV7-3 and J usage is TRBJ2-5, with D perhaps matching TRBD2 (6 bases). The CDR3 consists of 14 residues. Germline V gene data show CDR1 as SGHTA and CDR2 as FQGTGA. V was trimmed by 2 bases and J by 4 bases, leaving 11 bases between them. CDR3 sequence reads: CASSLYGGGETQYF. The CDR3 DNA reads TGTGCCAGCAGCTTATACGGGGGAGGAGAGACCCAGTACTTC.

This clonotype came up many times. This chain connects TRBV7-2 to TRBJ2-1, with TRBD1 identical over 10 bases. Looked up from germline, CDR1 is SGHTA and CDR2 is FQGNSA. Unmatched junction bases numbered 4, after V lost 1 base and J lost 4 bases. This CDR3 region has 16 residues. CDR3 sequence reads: CASSLGQGQGYNEQFF. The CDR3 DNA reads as TGTGCCAGCAGCTTAGGGCAGGGACAGGGGTACAATGAGCAGTTCTTC.

The CDR3 loop is CASSPWDSPYEQYF. In nucleotides, the CDR3 is TGTGCCAGCAGTCCATGGGACTCCCCCTACGAGCAGTACTTC. The chain has TRBV6-1 and TRBJ2-7, with D tentatively TRBD2 (6 bases). This CDR3 has 14 amino acids. Per germline, CDR1 MNHNS and CDR2 SASEGT. With 5 bases removed from V and 2 bases from J, the gap between germline ends came to 13 bases.

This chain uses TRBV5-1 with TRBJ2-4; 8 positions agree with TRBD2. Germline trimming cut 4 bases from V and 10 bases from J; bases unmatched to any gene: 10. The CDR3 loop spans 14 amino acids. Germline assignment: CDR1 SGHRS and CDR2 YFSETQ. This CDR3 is CASSPGLGEGIQYF. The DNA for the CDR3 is TGCGCCAGCAGCCCGGGACTAGGGGAGGGTATTCAGTACTTC.

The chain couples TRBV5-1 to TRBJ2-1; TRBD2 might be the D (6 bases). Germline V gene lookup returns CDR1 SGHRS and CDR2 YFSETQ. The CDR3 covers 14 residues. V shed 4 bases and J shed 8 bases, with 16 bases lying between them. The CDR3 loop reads CASSTTSVIDEQFF. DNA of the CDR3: TGCGCCAGCAGCACGACTAGTGTCATCGATGAGCAGTTCTTC.

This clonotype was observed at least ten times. The CDR3 DNA reads TGCAGCGTTTTTGAACAGGGCTACGAGCAGTACTTC. This encodes CSVFEQGYEQYF. The chain uses TRBV29-1 and TRBJ2-7; a possible D gene is TRBD1 (6 bases). Germline CDR1 and CDR2: SQVTM and ANQGSEA. CDR3 length: 12 residues. Trimming cost V 5 bases and J 3 bases, with 11 bases left between them.

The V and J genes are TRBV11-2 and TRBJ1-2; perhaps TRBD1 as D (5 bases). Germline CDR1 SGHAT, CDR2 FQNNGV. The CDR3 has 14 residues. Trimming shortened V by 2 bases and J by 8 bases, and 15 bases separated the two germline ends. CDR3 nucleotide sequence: TGTGCCAGCAGCTTATACGGCCCAGGGTTAGGCTACACCTTC. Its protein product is CASSLYGPGLGYTF.

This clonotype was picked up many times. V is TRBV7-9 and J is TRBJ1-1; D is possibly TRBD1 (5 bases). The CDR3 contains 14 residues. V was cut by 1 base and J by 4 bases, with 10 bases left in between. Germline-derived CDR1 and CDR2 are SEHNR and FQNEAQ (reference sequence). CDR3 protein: CASSLEGHSTEAFF. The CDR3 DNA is TGTGCCAGCAGCTTAGAAGGACATAGCACTGAAGCTTTCTTT.

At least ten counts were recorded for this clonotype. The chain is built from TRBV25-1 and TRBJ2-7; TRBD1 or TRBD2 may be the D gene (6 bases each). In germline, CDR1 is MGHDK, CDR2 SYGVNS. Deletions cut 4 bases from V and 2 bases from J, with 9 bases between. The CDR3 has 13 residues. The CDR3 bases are TGTGCCAGCAGTGTGAGGGGGGCCTACGAGCAGTACTTC. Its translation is CASSVRGAYEQYF.